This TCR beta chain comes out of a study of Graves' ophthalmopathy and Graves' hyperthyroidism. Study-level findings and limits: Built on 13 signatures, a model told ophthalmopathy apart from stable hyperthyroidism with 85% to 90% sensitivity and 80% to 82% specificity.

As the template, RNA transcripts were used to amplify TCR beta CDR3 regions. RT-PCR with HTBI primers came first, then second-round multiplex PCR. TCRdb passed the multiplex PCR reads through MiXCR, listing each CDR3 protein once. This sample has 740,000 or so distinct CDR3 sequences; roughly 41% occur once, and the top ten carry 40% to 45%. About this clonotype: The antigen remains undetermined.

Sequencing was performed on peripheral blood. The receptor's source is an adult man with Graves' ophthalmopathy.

The CDR3 sequence: CASSADSNNSPLHF. The CDR3, as DNA: TGTGCCAGCAGCGCTGACAGCAACAATTCACCCCTCCACTTT. The gene calls are TRBV9 and TRBJ1-6; D perhaps matches TRBD1 (5 bases). The V gene's germline CDR1 is SGDLS and CDR2 YYNGEE. V was shortened by 3 bases and J by 7 bases, with 11 bases between the two germline ends. The CDR3 consists of 14 residues.